The 6 T cell receptor beta chains below were found in one sample sequenced in a study of early T cells in non-severe SARS-CoV-2 infection. In TCRdb, the 5' RACE reads were re-called with MiXCR into one record per CDR3 protein. The sample consists of tens of thousands of distinct CDR3 sequences, almost 7.5% of them appearing once. The sample comprised whole blood. Receptor source: an adult who was a healthcare worker with PCR-confirmed SARS-CoV-2 infection or an uninfected control (not recorded which).

This clonotype was detected a few times. This rearrangement joins TRBV5-8 to TRBJ2-1; 12 nucleotides match TRBD2. The CDR3 loop spans 16 amino acids. Germline V CDR1 and CDR2: SGHTS, YDEGEE. Trimming cost V 4 bases and J 4 bases; bases outside gene matches: 6. The CDR3 DNA reads TGTGCCAGCAGCCTTCGGACTAGCGGGGCTTACAATGAGCAGTTCTTC. It encodes CASSLRTSGAYNEQFF.

This rearrangement joins TRBV6-4 to TRBJ2-7; perhaps TRBD1 as D (5 bases). The CDR3 loop spans 16 amino acids. CDR1 MRHNA and CDR2 SNTAGT come from the germline V gene. Trimming pared 5 bases from V and 0 bases from J, leaving 17 bases between. The CDR3 is CASSIQGYEISYEQYF. Here the CDR3 DNA reads TGTGCCAGCAGTATCCAGGGCTACGAAATCTCCTACGAGCAGTACTTC.

This clonotype was found a few times. The chain uses TRBV29-1 and TRBJ2-7; D gene uncertain. V lost 4 bases and J lost 2, with 15 bases in between. CDR3 length: 14 residues. Germline CDR1 is SQVTM and CDR2 is ANQGSEA. CDR3 DNA: TGCAGCGTTGTCGACGGACGAAACCCCTACGAGCAGTACTTC. Amino acids: CSVVDGRNPYEQYF.

V is TRBV10-3 and J is TRBJ1-5; TRBD1 agrees at 10 bases. J lost 5 bases, V lost 3 bases, and 10 bases had no gene match. Germline loops: CDR1 ENHRY, CDR2 SYGVKD. The CDR3 runs 17 residues. Here the CDR3 DNA reads TGTGCCATCAGTGAAGACAGGGGGCTACGGACAGATCAGCCCCAGCATTTT. Translating it yields CAISEDRGLRTDQPQHF.

Many counts were recorded for this clonotype. This chain links TRBV19 with TRBJ1-2; no firm D call. In germline, CDR1 is LNHDA, CDR2 SQIVND (reference sequence). V was shortened by 3 bases and J by 4 bases, with 9 bases between the two germline ends. This CDR3 is built from 13 residues. This chain's CDR3 is CASSIRNFYGYTF. CDR3 coding DNA: TGTGCCAGTAGTATCCGGAATTTCTATGGCTACACCTTC.

This clonotype was recorded many times. The genes are TRBV6-5 and TRBJ1-2; 10 bases map to TRBD1. There are 17 residues in the CDR3. Trimming removed 1 base from V and 4 bases from J; junction bases left unmatched: 9. Germline CDR1 is MNHEY and CDR2 is SVGAGI. This CDR3 is CASSYWGQGPTIYGYTF. The CDR3, as DNA: TGTGCCAGCAGTTACTGGGGACAGGGGCCGACTATCTATGGCTACACCTTC.